The sequence of this T cell receptor (beta chain) was determined in a study of beta chain features in type 1 diabetes. Study-wide results and caveats: A pattern of fewer insertions and more deletions at VDJ junctions was seen in type 1 diabetes patients. All four CD4+ subsets from Type 1 diabetes patients carried moderately but significantly shorter TCRB CDR3s.

CD4+ naive, central memory, regulatory and stem cell-like memory cells were sorted via CD45RO/CCR7/CD25/CD127/CD95/CD27. Sorted cells reached over 95% purity in every population. Trimming took off 8 bases at V and 8 bases at J, with 15 bases between the two ends. This CDR3 is built from 13 residues. CDR1 is SEHNR and CDR2 is FQNEAQ in the germline V gene (reference sequence). Every bit of the isolated RNA underwent reverse transcription, so sequencing read expressed TCRB transcripts. TCRdb keeps only in-frame clones here, not all; method: immunoSEQ multiplex PCR. The sample lists some 350,000 clones, over 8.5% occurring once. The table lists this clone with many counts. Its cognate antigen is unknown.

The V and J genes are TRBV7-9 and TRBJ1-4; D not certain. Sequencing input: central memory CD4+ T cells from blood. This TCR derives from a man aged 25 to 40 with type 1 diabetes. CDR3 DNA sequence: TGTGCCAGCGTTGAGGGTCAACGGGAAAAACTGTTTTTT. It is translated as CASVEGQREKLFF.